The clone carrying this T cell receptor beta chain was picked up many times. TCRdb reprocessed the 5' RACE reads via MiXCR and lists one record per CDR3 protein. The sample records about 18,000 distinct CDR3 sequences, approximately 12% being singletons. The entry originates in a study of neurological immune-mediated disorders. Trimming took 9 bases from V and 0 from J, leaving 16 bases between them. The CDR3 spans 14 residues. Looked up from germline, CDR1 is SGHDT and CDR2 is YYEEEE. The sample taken for sequencing was CD8+ T cells from blood. This clonotype was obtained from a woman between 50 and 59 years old in good health. The V and J genes are TRBV5-6 and TRBJ2-7, with D possibly being TRBD2 (6 bases). The CDR3 nucleotides are TGTGCCACCGCTCGGGAGCAAAGCTCCTACGAGCAGTACTTC. Protein sequence: CATAREQSSYEQYF.